The 6 T cell receptor beta chains listed next were all sequenced from one sample in a study of blood T cells in healthy people across ages. Then a second PCR, running roughly 7 to 11 cycles, was carried out with a sample-barcoded 5' primer and a J-beta primer mix. Each CDR3 protein gets one entry after TCRdb re-called the 5' RACE reads with MiXCR. This table has approximately 810,000 distinct CDR3 sequences, about 30% appearing once. The specimen sequenced was blood. These receptors were obtained from a woman older than 75 in good health.

V gene TRBV12-3 or TRBV12-4 combines with J gene TRBJ2-5; no reliable D call. V gave up 3 bases and J gave up 11 bases, with 25 bases separating them. The CDR3 loop spans 16 amino acids. In DNA, the CDR3 is TGTGCCAGCAGTTTCGTTCTGACTTTCCTCTTCGATGAGCAGTACTTC. Translating it yields CASSFVLTFLFDEQYF.

To note about this clonotype: A clone one base away is much larger, so this may be a read error. The chain couples TRBV11-2 to TRBJ2-7; 7 nucleotides line up with TRBD1. The CDR3 extends over 12 amino acids. Germline V gives CDR1 SGHAT, CDR2 FQNNGV. The junction had 7 bases not matched to a gene; V was cut back by 7 bases and J by 7 bases. The CDR3 sequence: CASNNRGGEQYF. The CDR3 DNA reads as TGTGCCAGCAACAACAGGGGTGGGGAGCAGTACTTC.

Details on this clonotype: A much more abundant neighbour one base away suggests this may be a read error. This chain uses TRBV7-2 with TRBJ1-5; D call uncertain. Germline V gene data show CDR1 as SGHTA and CDR2 as FQGNSA. This CDR3 is 11 amino acids long. The CDR3 DNA follows: TGTGCCAGCGGAAACTATCAGCTCCAGCATTTT. Residues: CASGNYQLQHF.

The chain is built from TRBV7-2 and TRBJ2-7; no firm D call. The end of the DNA aligns better with TRBJ2-4, so the J call may be wrong. Germline loops: CDR1 SGHTA, CDR2 FQGNSA. The CDR3 totals 15 residues. CDR3 sequence reads: CASSLGPAKSDIQYF. CDR3 in DNA: TGTGCCAGCAGCTTAGGACCGGCCAAGTCGGACATTCAGTACTTC.

At least ten counts were recorded for this clonotype. The chain couples TRBV20-1 to TRBJ2-1; 8 nucleotides line up with TRBD2. Germline CDR1 is DFQATT and CDR2 is SNEGSKA (reference sequence). The CDR3 totals 16 residues. The J segment lost 4 bases and the V segment lost 0 bases, leaving 8 bases of the junction unmatched. CDR3 DNA sequence: TGCAGTGCTAGAGATTACCGGGGGGGGCGATACAATGAGCAGTTCTTC. Translated, it gives CSARDYRGGRYNEQFF.

As for this clonotype: This may stem from a read error, because a much larger clone lies one nucleotide away. The gene calls are TRBV4-2 and TRBJ2-3; D tentatively reads TRBD1 or TRBD2 (5 bases each). This CDR3 is built from 14 residues. Germline lookup yields CDR1 LGHNA and CDR2 YNFKEQ. CDR3 bases: TGTGCCAACAGCCAAGAGGGGTCCCCAGATACGCAGTATTTT. Translated: CANSQEGSPDTQYF.